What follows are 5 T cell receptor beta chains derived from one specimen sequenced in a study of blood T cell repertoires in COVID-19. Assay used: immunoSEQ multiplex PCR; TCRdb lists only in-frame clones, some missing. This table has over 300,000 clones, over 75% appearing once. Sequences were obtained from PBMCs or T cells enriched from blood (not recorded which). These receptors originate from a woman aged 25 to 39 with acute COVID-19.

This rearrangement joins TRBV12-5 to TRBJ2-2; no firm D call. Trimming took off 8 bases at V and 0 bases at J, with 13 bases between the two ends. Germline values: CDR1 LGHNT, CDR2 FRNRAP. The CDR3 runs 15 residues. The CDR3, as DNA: TGTGCTAGTTTTAGCCGTATCGCGAACACCGGGGAGCTGTTTTTT. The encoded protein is CASFSRIANTGELFF.

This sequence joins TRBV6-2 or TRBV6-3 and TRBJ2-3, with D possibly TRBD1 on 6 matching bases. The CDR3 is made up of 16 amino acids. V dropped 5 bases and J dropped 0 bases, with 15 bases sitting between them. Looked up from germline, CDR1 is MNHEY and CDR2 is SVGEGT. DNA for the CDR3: TGTGCCAGCAGTACCCGGACAGCCCGAAGCACAGATACGCAGTATTTT. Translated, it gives CASSTRTARSTDTQYF.

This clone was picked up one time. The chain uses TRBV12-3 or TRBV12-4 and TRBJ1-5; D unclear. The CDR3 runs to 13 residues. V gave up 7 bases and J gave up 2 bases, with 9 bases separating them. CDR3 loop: CASTPGGNQPQHF. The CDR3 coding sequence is TGTGCCAGCACCCCCGGGGGCAATCAGCCCCAGCATTTT.

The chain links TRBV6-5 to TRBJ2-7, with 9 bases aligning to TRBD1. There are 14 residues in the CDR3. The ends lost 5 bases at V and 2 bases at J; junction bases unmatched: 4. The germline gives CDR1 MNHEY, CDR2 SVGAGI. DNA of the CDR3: TGTGCCAGCAGTACCGGACAGGGGACCTACGAGCAGTACTTC. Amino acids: CASSTGQGTYEQYF.

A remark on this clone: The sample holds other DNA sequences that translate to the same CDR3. The CDR3 sequence: CASSVGTGNQPQHF. The CDR3 DNA reads as TGTGCCAGCAGCGTAGGGACGGGAAATCAGCCCCAGCATTTT. The chain carries TRBV9 and TRBJ1-5, with D uncertain. CDR1 and CDR2 from the germline V gene are SGDLS and YYNGEE. This CDR3 spans 14 amino acids. V gave up 0 bases and J gave up 4 bases, with 8 bases separating them.